This T cell receptor (beta chain) was sequenced during a study of cytomegalovirus exposure and HLA in healthy donors. Overall study: The Caucasian-associated ancestry cluster contained 81% of the roughly 390 genotyped donors.

In regard to this clone: The antigen remains unidentified. This CDR3 is also generated by other DNA sequences in the sample.

Germline V lookup: CDR1 KGHSH, CDR2 LQKENI. The CDR3 loop spans 12 amino acids. The ends were cut back, 3 bases at V and 3 bases at J, with 4 bases in the middle. PCR involved 60 Vbeta and 13 Jbeta primers. Libraries were prepared by immunoSEQ multiplex PCR; TCRdb keeps only in-frame clonotypes and omits some of them. The profile shows about 140,000 clones, around four fifths of them singletons. Study-wide results and limits: Later genetic work tied a missense DCLRE1C variant to beta-chain V and J trimming. Because they were indistinguishable, some V segments, including TRBV6-2 and TRBV6-3, were excluded. In an earlier analysis, productive rearrangement rates for most beta V segments clustered near 87% or 30%.

The receptor was derived from a male donor in good health and CMV-seronegative. Material for sequencing was PBMCs. The chain has TRBV18 and TRBJ2-3; D gene unclear. CDR3 in amino acids: CASSPSTDTQYF. DNA for the CDR3: TGTGCCAGCTCACCCTCTACAGATACGCAGTATTTT.